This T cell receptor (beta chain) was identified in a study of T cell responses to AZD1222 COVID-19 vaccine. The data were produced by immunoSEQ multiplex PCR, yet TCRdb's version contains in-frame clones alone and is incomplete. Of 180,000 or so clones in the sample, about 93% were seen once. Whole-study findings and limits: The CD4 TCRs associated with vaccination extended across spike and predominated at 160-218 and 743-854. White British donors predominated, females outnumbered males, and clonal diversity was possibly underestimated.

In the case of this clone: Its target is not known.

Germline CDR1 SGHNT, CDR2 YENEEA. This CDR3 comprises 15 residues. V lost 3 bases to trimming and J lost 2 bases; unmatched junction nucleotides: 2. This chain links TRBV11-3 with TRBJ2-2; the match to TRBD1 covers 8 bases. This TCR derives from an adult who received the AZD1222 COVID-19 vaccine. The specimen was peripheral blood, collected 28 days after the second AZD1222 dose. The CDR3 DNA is TGTGCCAGCAGCTTTTCAGGGGGCAACACCGGGGAGCTGTTTTTT. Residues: CASSFSGGNTGELFF. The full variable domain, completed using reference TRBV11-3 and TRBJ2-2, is EAGVVQSPRYKIIEKKQPVAFWCNPISGHNTLYWYLQNLGQGPELLIRYENEEAVDDSQLPKDRFSAERLKGVDSTLKIQPAELGDSAVYLCASSFSGGNTGELFFGEGSRLTVL.